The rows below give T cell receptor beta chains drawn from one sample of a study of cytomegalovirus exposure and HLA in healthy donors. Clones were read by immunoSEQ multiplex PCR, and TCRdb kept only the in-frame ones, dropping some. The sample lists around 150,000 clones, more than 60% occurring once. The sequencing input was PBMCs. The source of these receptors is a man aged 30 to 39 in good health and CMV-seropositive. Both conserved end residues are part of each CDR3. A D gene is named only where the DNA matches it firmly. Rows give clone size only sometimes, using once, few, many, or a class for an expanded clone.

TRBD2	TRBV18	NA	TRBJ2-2	CASSQRTSDNTGELFF	TGTGCCAGCTCACAGCGGACTAGCGATAACACCGGGGAGCTGTTTTTT
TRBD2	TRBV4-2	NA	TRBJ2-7	CASSQESGRFYEQYF	TGTGCCAGCAGCCAAGAAAGCGGGAGGTTTTACGAGCAGTACTTC
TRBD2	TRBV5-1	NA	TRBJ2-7	CASSPTLLAGAYEQYF	TGCGCCAGCAGCCCTACCCTACTAGCGGGAGCCTACGAGCAGTACTTC
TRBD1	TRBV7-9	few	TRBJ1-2	CASSPGGYGYTF	TGTGCCAGCAGCCCAGGGGGGTATGGCTACACCTTC
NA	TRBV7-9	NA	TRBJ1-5	CASSFGENNQPQHF	TGTGCCAGCAGCTTCGGGGAGAACAATCAGCCCCAGCATTTT
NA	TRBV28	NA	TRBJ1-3	CASSAPGSGNTIYF	TGTGCCAGCAGTGCCCCAGGGTCAGGAAACACCATATATTTT
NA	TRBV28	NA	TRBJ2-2	CASSFPGSDTGELFF	TGTGCCAGCAGTTTCCCGGGGAGTGACACCGGGGAGCTGTTTTTT
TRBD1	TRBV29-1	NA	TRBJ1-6	CSPGQGAAGNSPLHF	TGCAGCCCGGGACAGGGAGCCGCAGGGAATTCACCCCTCCACTTT
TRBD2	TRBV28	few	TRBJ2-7	CASTWTSHEQYF	TGTGCCAGCACTTGGACTAGCCACGAGCAGTACTTC
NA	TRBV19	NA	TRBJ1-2	CASSIGGFNGYTF	TGTGCCAGTAGTATAGGAGGGTTTAATGGCTACACCTTC
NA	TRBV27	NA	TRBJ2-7	CASSESPTYEQYF	TGTGCCAGCAGTGAGAGTCCTACCTACGAGCAGTACTTC
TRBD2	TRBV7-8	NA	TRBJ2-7	CASSPSGIAYEQYF	TGTGCCAGCAGCCCTAGCGGGATCGCCTACGAGCAGTACTTC
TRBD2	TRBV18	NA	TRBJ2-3	CASSLTTSGRDTDTQYF	TGTGCCAGCTCCTTGACGACTAGCGGGAGAGACACAGATACGCAGTATTTT
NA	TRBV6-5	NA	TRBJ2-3	CASSSRTDTQYF	TGTGCCAGCAGTTCTAGAACAGATACGCAGTATTTT
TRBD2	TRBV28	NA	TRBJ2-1	CASRAGTSLYNEQFF	TGTGCCAGCAGGGCCGGGACTAGTTTATACAATGAGCAGTTCTTC
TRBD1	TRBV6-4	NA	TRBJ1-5	CASSPGTGGSQPQHF	TGTGCCAGCAGTCCCGGGACAGGGGGCAGTCAGCCCCAGCATTTT
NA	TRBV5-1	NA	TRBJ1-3	CASSSQGTGQTIYF	TGCGCCAGCAGCTCCCAAGGAACAGGGCAAACCATATATTTT
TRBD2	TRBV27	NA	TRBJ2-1	CASSLYSGSPNEQFF	TGTGCCAGCAGTTTATATAGCGGGAGTCCCAATGAGCAGTTCTTC
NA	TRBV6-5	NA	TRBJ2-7	CASSRPGEGRYEQYF	TGTGCCAGCAGTAGGCCAGGGGAGGGGAGGTACGAGCAGTACTTC
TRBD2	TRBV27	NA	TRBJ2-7	CASRGLAYEQYF	TGTGCCAGCAGGGGACTAGCTTACGAGCAGTACTTC
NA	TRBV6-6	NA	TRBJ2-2	CASRPREHTGELFF	TGTGCCAGCAGACCTAGGGAGCACACCGGGGAGCTGTTTTTT
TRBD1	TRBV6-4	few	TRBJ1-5	CASSMTGEQPQHF	TGTGCCAGCAGCATGACAGGGGAACAGCCCCAGCATTTT
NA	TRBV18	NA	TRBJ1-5	CASSEAEGRVQPQHF	TGTGCCAGCTCCGAAGCGGAGGGGCGGGTTCAGCCCCAGCATTTT
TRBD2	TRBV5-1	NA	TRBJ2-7	CASSLAWAGENYEQYF	TGCGCCAGCAGCTTGGCGTGGGCGGGAGAAAACTACGAGCAGTACTTC
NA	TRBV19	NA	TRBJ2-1	CASSLVLGGYNEQFF	TGTGCCAGTAGTCTTGTACTAGGGGGCTACAATGAGCAGTTCTTC
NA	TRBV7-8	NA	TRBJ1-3	CASSQRSGLSSGNTIYF	TGTGCCAGCAGCCAGAGATCAGGGCTCAGCTCTGGAAACACCATATATTTT
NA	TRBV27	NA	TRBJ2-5	CASSLTLNKETQYF	TGTGCCAGCAGTTTAACCCTGAACAAAGAGACCCAGTACTTC
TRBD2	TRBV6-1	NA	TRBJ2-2	CASSDLGLATGELFF	TGTGCCAGCAGTGATTTAGGACTAGCCACCGGGGAGCTGTTTTTT
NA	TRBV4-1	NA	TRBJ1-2	CASSQDPGDGGYYGYTF	TGCGCCAGCAGCCAAGATCCGGGGGACGGAGGCTACTATGGCTACACCTTC
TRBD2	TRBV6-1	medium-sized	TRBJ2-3	CASSELAGSTDTQYF	TGTGCCAGCAGTGAACTAGCGGGAAGCACAGATACGCAGTATTTT
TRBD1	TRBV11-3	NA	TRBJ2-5	CASSLDDRQGGETQYF	TGTGCCAGCAGCTTAGACGATCGACAGGGCGGGGAGACCCAGTACTTC